The 26 T cell receptor beta chains listed next were all sequenced from one sample in a study of blood T cell repertoires in COVID-19. Sequencing used immunoSEQ multiplex PCR; TCRdb keeps in-frame clones, though not all of them. The data show around 250,000 clones, with 85% to 90% seen just once and 1.5% to 2% held by the top ten. Sequencing was performed on PBMCs or T cells enriched from blood (not recorded which). The source of these receptors is a woman in her fifties or sixties who had recovered from COVID-19.

As DNA, the CDR3 is TGTGCCAGCAGGTACATACTAGCGGACAATGAGCAGTTCTTC. As protein: CASRYILADNEQFF. V gene TRBV6-5 combines with J gene TRBJ2-1; 8 bases align to TRBD2. This CDR3 comprises 14 residues. Unmatched junction bases numbered 6, after V lost 6 bases and J lost 5 bases. Germline lookup yields CDR1 MNHEY and CDR2 SVGAGI.

The genes are TRBV5-1 and TRBJ2-5; TRBD1 agrees at 9 bases. Germline CDR1 and CDR2: SGHRS and YFSETQ. This CDR3 is 16 amino acids long. J was trimmed by 4 bases and V by 2 bases; bases with no gene match: 9. The CDR3 protein is CASSLGQGSIRETQYF. The CDR3 DNA reads as TGCGCCAGCAGCTTAGGACAGGGGAGTATCCGAGAGACCCAGTACTTC. Supplemented by reference TRBV5-1 and TRBJ2-5, the full variable domain reads KAGVTQTPRYLIKTRGQQVTLSCSPISGHRSVSWYQQTPGQGLQFLFEYFSETQRNKGNFPGRFSGRQFSNSRSEMNVSTLELGDSALYLCASSLGQGSIRETQYFGPGTRLLVL.

The gene calls are TRBV28 and TRBJ2-1, with no clear D. Trimming stripped 6 bases from V and 2 bases from J, with 11 bases between. This CDR3 comprises 14 residues. Germline lookup yields CDR1 MDHEN and CDR2 SYDVKM. CDR3 sequence: CASRPRSAYNEQFF. DNA of the CDR3: TGTGCCAGCAGACCTAGAAGTGCCTACAATGAGCAGTTCTTC.

The chain uses TRBV15 and TRBJ1-3, with no clear D. In germline, CDR1 is LNHNV, CDR2 YYDKDF (reference sequence). V dropped 0 bases and J dropped 0 bases, with 18 bases sitting between them. This CDR3 contains 19 residues. The DNA of the CDR3 is TGTGCCACCAGCAGAGATACGGGGATCTTCTCCGCCTCTGGAAACACCATATATTTT. Translation: CATSRDTGIFSASGNTIYF.

The chain links TRBV10-1 to TRBJ1-1; TRBD1 agrees at 11 bases. Looked up from germline, CDR1 is WNHNN and CDR2 is SYGVQD (reference sequence). V shed 3 bases and J 9 bases; nucleotides not matched to a gene: 6. The CDR3 is 14 residues long. The CDR3 protein is CASSDPGQGEKAFF. The CDR3, as DNA: TGCGCCAGCAGTGACCCGGGACAGGGGGAGAAAGCTTTCTTT.

J is TRBJ1-1 and V is TRBV9; weak D call: TRBD1 (6 bases). V was shortened by 2 bases and J by 10 bases, with 18 bases between the two germline ends. The CDR3 has 14 amino acids. Per germline, CDR1 SGDLS and CDR2 YYNGEE. Written as DNA, the CDR3 is TGTGCCAGCAGCGTTCCCCCTACAGGGAATCGAGCTTTCTTT. It codes for CASSVPPTGNRAFF.

V gene TRBV5-4 combines with J gene TRBJ2-3; 12 bases map to TRBD2. The CDR3 contains 16 residues. The germline gives CDR1 SGHNT, CDR2 YYREEE (reference sequence). Trimming took 1 base from V and 4 from J; bases not matched to a gene: 4. This CDR3 reads CASSLTTSGRPDTQYF. In DNA, the CDR3 is TGTGCCAGCAGCTTGACTACTAGCGGGAGGCCAGATACGCAGTATTTT.

This clone was recorded only once. The gene calls are TRBV3-1 (or the pseudogene TRBV3-2) and TRBJ1-5; D is unresolved. The CDR3 covers 18 residues. The ends were cut back, 0 bases at V and 0 bases at J, with 15 bases in the middle. The V gene's germline CDR1 is LGHDT and CDR2 YNNKEL (reference sequence). The CDR3 DNA sequence: TGTGCCAGCAGCCAAGATGAGTGTGACACCGATAGCAATCAGCCCCAGCATTTT. This sequence encodes CASSQDECDTDSNQPQHF.

This clone has just one count. This chain joins TRBV28 and TRBJ2-7; 10 nucleotides line up with TRBD2. The germline V gene encodes CDR1 MDHEN and CDR2 SYDVKM. The CDR3 runs to 15 residues. V trimming: 4 bases; J trimming: 2 bases; junction bases outside the gene matches: 5. This CDR3 reads CASSWSGRAPYEQYF. CDR3 bases: TGTGCCAGCAGTTGGAGCGGGAGGGCCCCCTACGAGCAGTACTTC. The variable domain in full, completed from reference TRBV28 and TRBJ2-7, reads DVKVTQSSRYLVKRTGEKVFLECVQDMDHENMFWYRQDPGLGLRLIYFSYDVKMKEKGDIPEGYSVSREKKERFSLILESASTNQTSMYLCASSWSGRAPYEQYFGPGTRLTVT.

The J gene is TRBJ1-2, the V gene TRBV6-1; 9 nucleotides match TRBD1. CDR1 is MNHNS, CDR2 SASEGT, per germline. V shed 4 bases, J shed 0 bases, and the junction held 6 bases outside the gene matches. CDR3 length equals 16 residues. CDR3 coding DNA: TGTGCCAGCAGTGCCGACAGGGGGGGAACTAACTATGGCTACACCTTC. Translating it yields CASSADRGGTNYGYTF.

For the CDR3, the DNA is TGTGCCAGCAGTCCCGGGACTAGCGGACCAAAACAAGAGACCCAGTACTTC. Translating gives CASSPGTSGPKQETQYF. This chain links TRBV27 with TRBJ2-5; the match to TRBD2 covers 11 bases. The V and J ends lost 5 bases and 2 bases, in that order; junction bases with no gene match: 10. CDR3 length: 17 residues. Germline V gives CDR1 MNHEY, CDR2 SMNVEV (reference sequence).

This chain connects TRBV7-9 to TRBJ2-7; possible D gene TRBD2, 6 bases. The CDR3 extends over 13 amino acids. The germline V gene encodes CDR1 SEHNR and CDR2 FQNEAQ (reference sequence). V gave up 5 bases and J gave up 2 bases, with 10 bases separating them. For the CDR3, the DNA is TGTGCCAGCAGCAACGGAGGGACCTACGAGCAGTACTTC. The encoded protein is CASSNGGTYEQYF.

This clone occurred once. The rearrangement uses TRBV4-3 and TRBJ2-1, with TRBD2 identical over 7 bases. Germline-derived CDR1 and CDR2 are LGHNA and YSLEER. V lost 0 bases to trimming and J lost 2 bases; unmatched junction nucleotides: 1. The CDR3 is 15 amino acids. CDR3 in amino acids: CASSQDGRPYNEQFF. The CDR3 DNA sequence: TGCGCCAGCAGCCAAGACGGGAGGCCCTACAATGAGCAGTTCTTC.

The V gene is TRBV15, the J gene TRBJ1-1, with D possibly TRBD1 on 6 matching bases. The CDR3 has 15 amino acids. V lost 1 base to trimming and J lost 3 bases, with 12 bases between them. Germline lookup yields CDR1 LNHNV and CDR2 YYDKDF (reference sequence). The CDR3 protein is CATSRARTADTEAFF. Written as DNA, the CDR3 is TGTGCCACCAGCAGAGCTCGGACAGCGGACACTGAAGCTTTCTTT.

As to this clone: This may come from a read error, since a much larger clone is one base off. The chain combines TRBV7-9 with TRBJ2-1; 12 nucleotides agree with TRBD2. Germline V lookup: CDR1 SEHNR, CDR2 FQNEAQ (reference sequence). Trimming took 6 bases from V and 4 from J; bases not matched to a gene: 1. CDR3 length equals 14 residues. CDR3 residues: CASSLAGGYNEQFF. CDR3 DNA sequence: TGTGCCAGCAGTCTAGCGGGAGGGTACAATGAGCAGTTCTTC.

This clone was detected only a few times. V and J are TRBV5-1 and TRBJ1-4; D is perhaps TRBD1 (6 bases). Trimming removed 2 bases at V and 4 bases at J, with 12 bases between. From germline, CDR1 is SGHRS and CDR2 YFSETQ. The CDR3 has 15 amino acids. The CDR3 loop reads CASSFGQILNEKLFF. CDR3 in DNA: TGCGCCAGCAGCTTTGGACAGATTCTTAATGAAAAACTGTTTTTT.

This clone was recorded a few times. The J gene is TRBJ2-2, the V gene TRBV5-4; a possible D gene is TRBD2 (5 bases). CDR3 length: 13 amino acids. CDR1 is SGHNT, CDR2 YYREEE, per germline (reference sequence). V lost 4 bases to trimming and J lost 9 bases, with 13 bases between them. The CDR3 here is CASSPGVPRELFF. The CDR3 DNA reads TGTGCCAGCAGCCCCGGGGTCCCCCGGGAGCTGTTTTTT. Full variable domain (missing parts from reference TRBV5-4 and TRBJ2-2): ETGVTQSPTHLIKTRGQQVTLRCSSQSGHNTVSWYQQALGQGPQFIFQYYREEENGRGNFPPRFSGLQFPNYSSELNVNALELDDSALYLCASSPGVPRELFFGEGSRLTVL.

The chain combines TRBV19 with TRBJ1-2, with TRBD1 identical over 7 bases. The CDR3 covers 18 residues. V lost 6 bases and J lost 3; bases outside the gene matches: 19. Germline CDR1 LNHDA, CDR2 SQIVND (reference sequence). In DNA form, the CDR3 reads TGTGCCAGTAGCACCCGCACTCCTCCGGGACAGCTACACTATGGCTACACCTTC. It translates to CASSTRTPPGQLHYGYTF.

This chain connects TRBV19 to TRBJ2-7; 10 positions agree with TRBD1. The germline gives CDR1 LNHDA, CDR2 SQIVND (reference sequence). Trimming cost V 3 bases and J 1 base; bases outside gene matches: 3. The CDR3 length is 15 residues. This CDR3 is CASSIRDRGSYEQYF. In DNA form, the CDR3 reads TGTGCCAGTAGTATTAGGGACAGGGGTTCCTACGAGCAGTACTTC.

V is TRBV21-1 and J is TRBJ2-7; TRBD1 is the table's D call and was not checked against the DNA. TRBV21-1 is designated a pseudogene. The CDR3 has 16 amino acids. The CDR3 nucleotides are TGTGCCAGCAGCAAAGTTGACAGGGTAGGGTCCTACGAGCAGTACTTC. Its protein is CASSKVDRVGSYEQYF.

For this clone: Germline is not matched at one junction end, which may reflect a read error. DNA of the CDR3: TGTGCCAGCAGTTTAATAGCGGTGACGTCCTCCGAGCAGTACTTC. This sequence encodes CASSLIAVTSSEQYF. The chain combines TRBV27 with TRBJ2-7; possibly TRBD2 for D (6 bases). Germline CDR1 reads MNHEY; CDR2 reads SMNVEV (reference sequence). This CDR3 comprises 15 residues.

V is TRBV15 and J is TRBJ2-1; a weak D match, TRBD2 (6 bases). The length of the CDR3 is 14 residues. V lost 4 bases and J lost 9, with 16 bases in between. Germline loops: CDR1 LNHNV, CDR2 YYDKDF (reference sequence). The CDR3 DNA is TGTGCCACCAGCAAGGGACTCCCTGGGAGTGAGCAGTTCTTC. This translates into CATSKGLPGSEQFF.

The genes are TRBV7-2 and TRBJ2-3; 10 bases agree with TRBD1. This CDR3 contains 15 residues. CDR1 and CDR2 from the germline V gene are SGHTA and FQGNSA. J was trimmed by 3 bases and V by 0 bases; bases with no gene match: 0. The CDR3 loop reads CASSLAGQGTDTQYF. The CDR3 DNA is TGTGCCAGCAGCTTAGCGGGACAGGGGACAGATACGCAGTATTTT.

J is TRBJ1-6 and V is TRBV28; 8 bases map to TRBD1. Germline values: CDR1 MDHEN, CDR2 SYDVKM. Trimming took 6 bases from V and 7 from J; bases not matched to a gene: 8. This CDR3 is 15 amino acids long. CDR3 loop: CASRTGDISNSPLHF. The CDR3 coding sequence is TGTGCCAGCAGGACAGGGGATATATCGAATTCACCCCTCCACTTT.

This clone has a handful of counts. The chain is built from TRBV12-5 and TRBJ2-3; D remains unclear. Germline lookup yields CDR1 LGHNT and CDR2 FRNRAP. The CDR3 totals 15 residues. V gave up 2 bases and J gave up 1 base, with 10 bases separating them. CDR3 sequence (DNA): TGTGCTAGTGGTTTGCGCGCGACTGGCACAGATACGCAGTATTTT. This gives the protein CASGLRATGTDTQYF.

The V and J genes are TRBV4-1 and TRBJ2-5; 10 bases are shared with TRBD2. V trimming: 4 bases; J trimming: 5 bases; junction bases outside the gene matches: 7. Per germline, CDR1 MGHRA and CDR2 YSYEKL. The CDR3 has 15 residues. CDR3 nucleotides: TGCGCCAGCAGCCTTATCCCGGGACTAGCGGAGACCCAGTACTTC. This translates into CASSLIPGLAETQYF.